The next 5 T cell receptor beta chains were all read from a single sample in a study of early T cells in non-severe SARS-CoV-2 infection. MiXCR was run by TCRdb on the 5' RACE reads, yielding one entry per CDR3 protein. The table includes more than 65,000 distinct CDR3 sequences, approximately 4.6% detected once. Material: whole blood, obtained at baseline. These receptors originate from an adult who was a healthcare worker with PCR-confirmed SARS-CoV-2 infection or an uninfected control (not recorded which). The donor label of this sample is uncertain.

This clonotype was counted many times. The rearrangement uses TRBV11-2 and TRBJ2-1; weak D call: TRBD2 (6 bases). Looked up from germline, CDR1 is SGHAT and CDR2 is FQNNGV. The CDR3 has 15 residues. The germline V and J ends were trimmed by 5 bases and 6 bases, with 17 bases remaining between them. The CDR3 nucleotides are TGTGCCAGCAGCGCGAATACGGCGGGGCTCAATGAGCAGTTCTTC. This sequence encodes CASSANTAGLNEQFF.

Ten or more counts support this clonotype. V gene TRBV10-3 combines with J gene TRBJ1-5; 7 bases match TRBD1. The V and J ends lost 2 bases and 0 bases, in that order; junction bases with no gene match: 7. CDR1 ENHRY and CDR2 SYGVKD come from the germline V gene. This CDR3 is built from 17 residues. The CDR3 loop is CAISEGIGTDSNQPQHF. The CDR3, as DNA: TGTGCCATCAGTGAGGGGATTGGGACAGATAGCAATCAGCCCCAGCATTTT.

Ten or more counts support this clonotype. The genes are TRBV6-6 and TRBJ2-7, with D possibly TRBD2 on 5 matching bases. This CDR3 region has 13 residues. Germline CDR1 reads MNHNY; CDR2 reads SVGAGI (reference sequence). V was cut by 3 bases and J by 2 bases, with 8 bases left in between. CDR3 bases: TGTGCCAGCAGTTATGCGGAGGCCTACGAGCAGTACTTC. Translating gives CASSYAEAYEQYF.

V gene TRBV6-6 combines with J gene TRBJ1-1, with TRBD1 identical over 8 bases. Unmatched junction bases numbered 13, after V lost 5 bases and J lost 5 bases. In germline, CDR1 is MNHNY, CDR2 SVGAGI (reference sequence). The CDR3 covers 16 residues. CDR3 nucleotides: TGTGCCAGCAGTCCAACCTATGACAGGGGAAGAACTGAAGCTTTCTTT. The encoded protein is CASSPTYDRGRTEAFF.

The chain is built from TRBV6-1 and TRBJ2-5; D ambiguous. This CDR3 is built from 11 residues. Germline lookup yields CDR1 MNHNS and CDR2 SASEGT. The CDR3 loop reads CGTASQETQYF. CDR3 nucleotide sequence: TGTGGAACGGCTTCCCAAGAGACCCAGTACTTC.